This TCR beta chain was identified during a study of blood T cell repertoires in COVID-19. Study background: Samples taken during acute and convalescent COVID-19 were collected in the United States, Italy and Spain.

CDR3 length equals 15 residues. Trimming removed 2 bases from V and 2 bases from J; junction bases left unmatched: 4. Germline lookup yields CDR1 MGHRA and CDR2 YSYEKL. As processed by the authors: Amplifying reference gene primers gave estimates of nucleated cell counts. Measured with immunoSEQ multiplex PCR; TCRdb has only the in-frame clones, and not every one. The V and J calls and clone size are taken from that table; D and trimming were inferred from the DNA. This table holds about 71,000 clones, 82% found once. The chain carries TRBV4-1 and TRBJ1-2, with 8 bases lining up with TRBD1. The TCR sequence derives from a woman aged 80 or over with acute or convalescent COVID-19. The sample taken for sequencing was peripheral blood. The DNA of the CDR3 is TGCGCCAGCAGCCAACGGACAGGGCCGAACTATGGCTACACCTTC. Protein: CASSQRTGPNYGYTF.